This T cell receptor beta chain was retrieved from a study of T cells in localized non-small cell lung cancer. Study outcomes and limitations: Sequencing was limited to one tumor region, leaving the possibility of heterogeneity open. Clonality peaked in uninvolved adjacent lung rather than tumor. There was an association of higher blood T cell density with longer overall survival.

Germline-derived CDR1 and CDR2 are LNHDA and SQIVND (reference sequence). There are 21 residues in the CDR3. With 1 base clipped from V and 0 bases from J, the junction kept 15 bases outside the gene matches. Repertoires were generated with immunoSEQ multiplex PCR, while TCRdb's copy carries only in-frame clones and drops some. The data contain over 45,000 clones, roughly 86% of them singletons. Note on this clone: Its antigen is still unknown.

Sequencing was performed on PBMCs, taken before any cancer treatment. The source of this sequence is a female donor with stage II lung adenocarcinoma. The rearrangement links TRBV19 to TRBJ2-1, with 10 nucleotides matching TRBD2. CDR3 in DNA: TGTGCCAGTAGTATAGCCCCATTTAGAGCGGGGGGGCCTAGCTCCTACAATGAGCAGTTCTTC. Encoded protein: CASSIAPFRAGGPSSYNEQFF.